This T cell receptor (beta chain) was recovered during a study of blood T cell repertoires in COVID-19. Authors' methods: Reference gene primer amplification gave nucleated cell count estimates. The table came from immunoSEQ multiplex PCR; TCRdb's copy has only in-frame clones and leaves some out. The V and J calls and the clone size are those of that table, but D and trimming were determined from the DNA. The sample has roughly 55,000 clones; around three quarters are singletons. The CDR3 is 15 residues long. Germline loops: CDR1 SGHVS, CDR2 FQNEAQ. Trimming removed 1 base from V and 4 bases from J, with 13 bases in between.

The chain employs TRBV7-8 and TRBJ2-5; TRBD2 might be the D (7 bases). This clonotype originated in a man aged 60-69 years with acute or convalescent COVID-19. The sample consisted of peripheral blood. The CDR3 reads CASSLGTGRGETQYF. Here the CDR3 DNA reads TGTGCCAGCAGCTTAGGAACAGGGAGGGGAGAGACCCAGTACTTC.